Shown below are 4 T cell receptor beta chains from a single sample sequenced in a study of early T cells in non-severe SARS-CoV-2 infection. TCRdb recomputed calls from the 5' RACE reads with MiXCR, one row per CDR3 protein. The data show about 60,000 distinct CDR3 sequences, 8.5% to 10% seen once. The material sequenced was whole blood. These receptors came from an adult who was a healthcare worker with PCR-confirmed SARS-CoV-2 infection or an uninfected control (not recorded which).

The chain uses TRBV3-1 and TRBJ1-5, with TRBD1 matching over 9 bases. Germline lookup yields CDR1 LGHDT and CDR2 YNNKEL (reference sequence). V was clipped by 4 bases and J by 6 bases; unmatched bases: 4. This CDR3 is 14 amino acids long. Here the CDR3 DNA reads TGTGCCAGCAGCCCGGGACAGGGTTTTCAGCCCCAGCATTTT. Residues: CASSPGQGFQPQHF.

The rearrangement joins TRBV9 to TRBJ2-1, with 8 positions matching TRBD1. Germline lookup yields CDR1 SGDLS and CDR2 YYNGEE. Unmatched junction bases numbered 6, after V lost 0 bases and J lost 7 bases. CDR3 size: 15 residues. In DNA, the CDR3 is TGTGCCAGCAGCGTAGGCAGGGGGCTGGATAATGAGCAGTTCTTC. Amino acids: CASSVGRGLDNEQFF. The entire variable domain, with the rest obtained from reference TRBV9 and TRBJ2-1, is as follows: DSGVTQTPKHLITATGQRVTLRCSPRSGDLSVYWYQQSLDQGLQFLIQYYNGEERAKGNILERFSAQQFPDLHSELNLSSLELGDSALYFCASSVGRGLDNEQFFGPGTRLTVL.

This clonotype has more than one count but fewer than ten. This chain's CDR3 is CASSVQGQVYGYTF. CDR3 DNA: TGTGCCAGCAGCGTACAGGGGCAAGTCTATGGCTACACCTTC. The rearrangement joins TRBV6-2 or TRBV6-3 to TRBJ1-2, with 7 nucleotides matching TRBD1. With V trimmed by 6 bases and J by 4 bases, 8 bases remained unmatched. CDR1 and CDR2 (germline): MNHEY, SVGEGT. The CDR3 runs 14 residues.

Ten or more counts support this clonotype. The chain joins TRBV18 to TRBJ2-7; 8 bases are shared with TRBD2. Germline V lookup: CDR1 KGHSH, CDR2 LQKENI. V dropped 3 bases and J dropped 3; count of bases not matched to a gene: 4. The CDR3 extends over 14 amino acids. The CDR3 DNA reads as TGTGCCAGCTCACCCGGACGGGGGGGCTACGAGCAGTACTTC. Translated, it gives CASSPGRGGYEQYF.